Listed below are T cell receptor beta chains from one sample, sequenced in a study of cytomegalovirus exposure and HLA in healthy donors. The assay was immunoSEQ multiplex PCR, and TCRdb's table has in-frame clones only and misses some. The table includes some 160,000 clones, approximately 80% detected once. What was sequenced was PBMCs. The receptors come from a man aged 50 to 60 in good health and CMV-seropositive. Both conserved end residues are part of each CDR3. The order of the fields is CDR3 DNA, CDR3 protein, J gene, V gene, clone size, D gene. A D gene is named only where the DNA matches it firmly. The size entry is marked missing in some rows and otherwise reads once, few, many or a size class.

TGTGCCAGCAGCGAGAAATACGAGCAGTACTTC | CASSEKYEQYF | TRBJ2-7 | TRBV7-2 | . | .
TGTGCCAGCAGTGCGGCCGGAGCAAATCAGCCCCAGCATTTT | CASSAAGANQPQHF | TRBJ1-5 | TRBV2 | . | .
TGTGCCAGCAGCCCGACAGGGGGCTCTGGAAACACCATATATTTT | CASSPTGGSGNTIYF | TRBJ1-3 | TRBV11-2 | few | TRBD1
TGCGCCAGCAGCCTAGGGACAGGGGGCGATCCCGGGGAGCTGTTTTTT | CASSLGTGGDPGELFF | TRBJ2-2 | TRBV5-1 | . | TRBD1
TGTGCCAGCACGGTTGACAGGGGGCACGGCGAGCAGTACTTC | CASTVDRGHGEQYF | TRBJ2-7 | TRBV6-5 | . | TRBD1
TGTGCCAGCAGCTTCAGACAGGGGACGAGCACTGAAGCTTTCTTT | CASSFRQGTSTEAFF | TRBJ1-1 | TRBV7-8 | . | TRBD1
TGTGCCAGCAGCATCACCTACCGGGAGCTGTTTTTT | CASSITYRELFF | TRBJ2-2 | TRBV13 | . | .
TGCGCCAGCAGTGGGACTCGAAGCGTCGAGACCCAGTACTTC | CASSGTRSVETQYF | TRBJ2-5 | TRBV10-1 | . | .
TGTGCCAGCAGTGCCGGGACAGGGACCTACGAGCAGTACTTC | CASSAGTGTYEQYF | TRBJ2-7 | TRBV2 | . | TRBD1
TGCGCCAGCAGCCTAGTAGGGACAGGGCGGACCTATAATTCACCCCTCCACTTT | CASSLVGTGRTYNSPLHF | TRBJ1-6 | TRBV5-1 | . | TRBD1
TGTGCCAGTAGTATACCGGGGATTTATAGCAATCAGCCCCAGCATTTT | CASSIPGIYSNQPQHF | TRBJ1-5 | TRBV19 | once | .
TGTGCCAGCAGTTTACCTCGCTACGAGCAGTACTTC | CASSLPRYEQYF | TRBJ2-7 | TRBV28 | . | .
TGTGCCAGCAGCTTTGATTTGGACGGGGTCGGGGGCTACACCTTC | CASSFDLDGVGGYTF | TRBJ1-2 | TRBV7-2 | . | .
TGTGCCAGCAGTTCTACAGGGGGCAGAGATGGCTACACCTTC | CASSSTGGRDGYTF | TRBJ1-2 | TRBV7-9 | . | TRBD1
TGTGCCAGCAGCCAATCCCCGGACAGGGACTATGGCTACACCTTC | CASSQSPDRDYGYTF | TRBJ1-2 | TRBV16 | . | TRBD1
TGCGCCAGCAGCTTGGGCGAATTTACAGATACGCAGTACTTT | CASSLGEFTDTQYF | TRBJ2-3 | TRBV5-1 | . | .
TGTGCCAGCAGCCTTAGCGGGGGGGCCTACGAGCAGTACTTC | CASSLSGGAYEQYF | TRBJ2-7 | TRBV7-2 | . | TRBD2
TGCGCCAGCAGCCAAGATCCCTATATTGACTATGGCTACACCTTC | CASSQDPYIDYGYTF | TRBJ1-2 | TRBV4-3 | . | .
TGCAGCGTCCCAAGCGGGATCTCGGGGGAGCAGTACTTC | CSVPSGISGEQYF | TRBJ2-7 | TRBV29-1 | . | TRBD2
TGCGCCAGCAGCTTGGCCGGGGGAGGGAAAGCTTTCTTT | CASSLAGGGKAFF | TRBJ1-1 | TRBV5-1 | . | .
TGTGCCAGCTCACCACCGGGACAGGGCCCGAGCTCCTATAATTCACCCCTCCACTTT | CASSPPGQGPSSYNSPLHF | TRBJ1-6 | TRBV18 | few | TRBD1
TGCGCCAGCAGCTTGGTCGGGACAGGGAGGGAGCAGTACTTC | CASSLVGTGREQYF | TRBJ2-7 | TRBV5-1 | . | TRBD1
TGTGCCAGCAGCCTTGGACAGACTTCTGGGGCCAACGTCCTGACTTTC | CASSLGQTSGANVLTF | TRBJ2-6 | TRBV5-4 | few | .
TGCGCCAGCAGCCAAGTTCGACAGGGCTTTTCAGGTTGGGCTCCTCTATATGGCTACACCTTC | CASSQVRQGFSGWAPLYGYTF | TRBJ1-2 | TRBV4-1 | . | TRBD1
TGTGCCAGCTGTTCTAGCGGGGGCCTCAGATGCGATGAGCAGTTCTTC | CASCSSGGLRCDEQFF | TRBJ2-1 | TRBV6-5 | . | TRBD2
TGTGCCAGCAGCTTTGGGGCCCAACAGTTCTTC | CASSFGAQQFF | TRBJ2-1 | TRBV5-6 | . | .
TGTGCCAGCAGCTTAGTTACTAGCACAGATACGCAGTATTTT | CASSLVTSTDTQYF | TRBJ2-3 | TRBV7-2 | . | .
TGTGCCAGCAGCTTAGAGGGGGGACAGGGGGCAGGGGAGCAGTACTTC | CASSLEGGQGAGEQYF | TRBJ2-7 | TRBV7-2 | once | TRBD1
TGTGCCAGCAGCTTGACAGGGGGCATGGTGATAGAGACCCAGTACTTC | CASSLTGGMVIETQYF | TRBJ2-5 | TRBV11-2 | . | TRBD1
TGTGCCAGCAGCCGGCTAGTTCGACAGGGGGCAGGAAGGACTGAAGCTTTCTTT | CASSRLVRQGAGRTEAFF | TRBJ1-1 | TRBV5-4 | . | TRBD1
TGTGCCAGCAGCGCAAACTCCGGGGAGGGGACTGAAGCTTTCTTT | CASSANSGEGTEAFF | TRBJ1-1 | TRBV5-5 | . | .
TGTGCCAGCAGTTTGGACGGGACCTACGAGCAGTACTTC | CASSLDGTYEQYF | TRBJ2-7 | TRBV27 | . | .
TGCGCCAGCAGCTACGGACAGAGGACAGATACGCAGTATTTT | CASSYGQRTDTQYF | TRBJ2-3 | TRBV5-1 | . | .
TGTGCTAGTGGCCCCACCGAGCCCGGGGAGCTGTTTTTT | CASGPTEPGELFF | TRBJ2-2 | TRBV12-5 | . | .
TGCGCCAGCAGCTTCGGGACAGGGGTGACTGAAGCTTTCTTT | CASSFGTGVTEAFF | TRBJ1-1 | TRBV5-1 | . | TRBD1
TGTGCCAGCAGCTTTGGACTCCCGAACTATGGCTACACCTTC | CASSFGLPNYGYTF | TRBJ1-2 | TRBV7-8 | . | .
TGTGCCGTTTCTTCAGGTCCTTACGAGCAGTACTTC | CAVSSGPYEQYF | TRBJ2-7 | TRBV19 | . | .
TGTGCCAGCAGCGGGGTTAGCCCCCACGAGCAGTACTTC | CASSGVSPHEQYF | TRBJ2-7 | TRBV27 | . | .
TGTGCCAGCATTCTCGAGGGGACCCAGTACTTC | CASILEGTQYF | TRBJ2-5 | TRBV28 | . | .
TGCGCCAGCAGCCACATAAGGAGTGAAGCTTTCTTT | CASSHIRSEAFF | TRBJ1-1 | TRBV4-1 | . | .
TGTGCCAGCAGCTCTGGCAGGACGGCAGGGGCTTTGAGGGGCTACACCTTC | CASSSGRTAGALRGYTF | TRBJ1-2 | TRBV11-2 | . | .
TGCGCCAGCAGCCAGGACAGGTTTAGTAGGGCCTACAATGAGCAGTTCTTC | CASSQDRFSRAYNEQFF | TRBJ2-1 | TRBV4-3 | . | TRBD1
TGTGCCAGCAGCCCCTGGTTAGGGGACAGCTCCTACGAGCAGTACTTC | CASSPWLGDSSYEQYF | TRBJ2-7 | TRBV5-6 | . | TRBD1
TGTGCCACGCGGGGGGTGGAAGACGATTACCACCCTGGCTACGAGCAGTACTTC | CATRGVEDDYHPGYEQYF | TRBJ2-7 | TRBV5-4 | . | TRBD2
TGCGCCAGCAGCCGTTCGACAGGCCAGGAAGATACGCAGTATTTT | CASSRSTGQEDTQYF | TRBJ2-3 | TRBV5-1 | . | .
TGTGCCAGCAGTTACTCGAGGGACTTCAAGGGTCAGCCCCAGCATTTT | CASSYSRDFKGQPQHF | TRBJ1-5 | TRBV6-6 | . | .
TGTGCCACCTATTCGTCCCAGGGCCCCACCTACGAGCAGTACTTC | CATYSSQGPTYEQYF | TRBJ2-7 | TRBV10-3 | . | .
TGTGCCACCGGACAGGGCACTTACGAGCAGTACTTC | CATGQGTYEQYF | TRBJ2-7 | TRBV14 | . | TRBD1
TGTGCCAGCAGTCAGGGGTCAGGGACCCAGTACTTC | CASSQGSGTQYF | TRBJ2-5 | TRBV5-6 | . | .
TGTGCCAGCAGCGCGACAGGGGCTAATGAAAAACTGTTTTTT | CASSATGANEKLFF | TRBJ1-4 | TRBV9 | . | TRBD1
TGCGCCAGCAGCCAAGATTTCGGCGGGTACAATGAGCAGTTCTTC | CASSQDFGGYNEQFF | TRBJ2-1 | TRBV4-3 | . | .
TGTGCCATAACCGACAGGGGGCTTTCCTACGAGCAGTACTTC | CAITDRGLSYEQYF | TRBJ2-7 | TRBV2 | . | TRBD1
TGTGCCAGTAGTATTTACGGACAGGGGGCTTACGAGCAGTACTTC | CASSIYGQGAYEQYF | TRBJ2-7 | TRBV19 | . | TRBD1
TGTGCCAGCAGTGAAGTAGGGGGCCCCAGAGCTTTCTTT | CASSEVGGPRAFF | TRBJ1-1 | TRBV6-1 | . | TRBD1
TGTGCCAGCAGCCCCCCCATGGGTACAGGGTACCAAGAGACCCAGTACTTC | CASSPPMGTGYQETQYF | TRBJ2-5 | TRBV7-2 | . | .
TGTGCCAGCAGCTTAGCCCAGGGGTTCGCCTACAATGAGCAGTTCTTC | CASSLAQGFAYNEQFF | TRBJ2-1 | TRBV7-2 | few | .
TGCAGCGGGGGGCAGAACACTGAAGCTTTCTTT | CSGGQNTEAFF | TRBJ1-1 | TRBV20-1 | . | .
TGTGCCAGCAGCGCACGACAGTATGGCTACACCTTC | CASSARQYGYTF | TRBJ1-2 | TRBV5-6 | . | .
TGTGCCAGCAGTGCCCGACAGACGCCCTACGAGCAGTACTTC | CASSARQTPYEQYF | TRBJ2-7 | TRBV6-5 | . | .